The 6 T cell receptor beta chains below come from one sample, sequenced in a study of T cell repertoires in cytomegalovirus infection. For these receptors, no antigen is known. TCRdb reprocessed the reads via MiXCR and lists one record per CDR3 protein. This sample yields around 570,000 distinct CDR3 sequences, of which almost 40% are seen a single time; 48% belongs to the top ten. The sample here was cultured PBMCs, taken from culture after CMV antigen stimulation. The receptors derive from a human donor in good health (CMV status not recorded). Some clones in this sample may be carry-over from other donors' samples.

This clonotype has only a few counts. The chain links TRBV11-2 to TRBJ1-2; 9 nucleotides agree with TRBD1. The length of the CDR3 is 15 residues. Unmatched junction bases numbered 6, after V lost 5 bases and J lost 2 bases. The V gene's germline CDR1 is SGHAT and CDR2 FQNNGV. CDR3 residues: CASSPRDRENYGYTF. The CDR3 bases are TGTGCCAGCAGCCCCCGGGACAGGGAGAACTATGGCTACACCTTC.

This clonotype has a handful of counts. CDR3 region: CASSYGTYETEAFF. CDR3 nucleotides: TGTGCCAGCAGTTACGGGACATACGAAACTGAAGCTTTCTTT. The chain has TRBV6-1 and TRBJ1-1, with a tentative D call TRBD1 (6 bases). This CDR3 is built from 14 residues. Trimming removed 5 bases at V and 5 bases at J, with 15 bases between. Germline CDR1 is MNHNS and CDR2 is SASEGT.

This clonotype was recorded many times. The genes are TRBV7-2 and TRBJ2-5; TRBD1 matches 8 bases. The trim removed 5 bases at V and 4 bases at J, leaving 3 bases unmatched. CDR3 size: 13 residues. CDR1 and CDR2 (germline): SGHTA, FQGNSA. The DNA of the CDR3 is TGTGCCAGCAGCGTGGGACAGGTAGAGACCCAGTACTTC. Its protein product is CASSVGQVETQYF.

The chain carries TRBV7-2 and TRBJ1-4; D not certain. This CDR3 comprises 13 residues. Trimming took 5 bases from V and 8 from J, leaving 12 bases between them. The germline CDR1 and CDR2 sequences are SGHTA and FQGNSA. In DNA form, the CDR3 reads TGTGCCAGCAGCCCACTGAGAGGGGAAAAACTGTTTTTT. This translates into CASSPLRGEKLFF.

This chain links TRBV20-1 with TRBJ2-5; possibly TRBD1 for D (6 bases). Germline lookup yields CDR1 DFQATT and CDR2 SNEGSKA (reference sequence). The CDR3 has 13 residues. The V end lost 4 bases, the J end lost 1 base, and 10 bases lay between the germline ends. CDR3 sequence: CSAMLTGQETQYF. CDR3 nucleotide sequence: TGCAGTGCTATGCTGACAGGCCAAGAGACCCAGTACTTC.

The V and J genes are TRBV12-3 or TRBV12-4 and TRBJ1-1, with D possibly matching TRBD1 (6 bases). V was pared by 5 bases and J by 4 bases, with 14 bases between. This CDR3 has 14 amino acids. CDR3: CASSAYRVPTEAFF. For the CDR3, the DNA is TGTGCCAGCAGTGCCTACAGGGTACCCACTGAAGCTTTCTTT.